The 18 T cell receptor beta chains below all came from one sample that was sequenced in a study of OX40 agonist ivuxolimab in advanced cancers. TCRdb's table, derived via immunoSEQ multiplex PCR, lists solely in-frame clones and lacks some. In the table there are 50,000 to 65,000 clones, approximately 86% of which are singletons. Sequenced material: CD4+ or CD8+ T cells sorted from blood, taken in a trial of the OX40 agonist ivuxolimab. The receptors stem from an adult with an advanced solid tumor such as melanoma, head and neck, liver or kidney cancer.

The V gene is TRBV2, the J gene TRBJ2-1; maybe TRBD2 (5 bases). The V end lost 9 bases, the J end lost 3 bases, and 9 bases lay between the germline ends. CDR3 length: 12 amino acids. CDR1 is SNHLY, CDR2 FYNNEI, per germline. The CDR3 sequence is CASAGNYNEQFF. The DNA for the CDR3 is TGTGCCAGTGCCGGGAACTACAATGAGCAGTTCTTC.

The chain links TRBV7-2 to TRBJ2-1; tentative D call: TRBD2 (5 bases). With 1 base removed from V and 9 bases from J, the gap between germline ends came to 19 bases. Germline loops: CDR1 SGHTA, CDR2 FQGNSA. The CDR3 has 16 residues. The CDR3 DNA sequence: TGTGCCAGCAGCTTAGATAGAGCGGCCGCGGCGGGTGAGCAGTTCTTC. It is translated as CASSLDRAAAAGEQFF.

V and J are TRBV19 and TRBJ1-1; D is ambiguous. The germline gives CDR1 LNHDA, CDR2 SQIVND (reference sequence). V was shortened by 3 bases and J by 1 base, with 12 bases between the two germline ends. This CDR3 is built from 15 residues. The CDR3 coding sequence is TGTGCCAGTAGTATGTTGCCCGGAGAGAACACTGAAGCTTTCTTT. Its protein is CASSMLPGENTEAFF. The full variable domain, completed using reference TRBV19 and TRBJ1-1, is DGGITQSPKYLFRKEGQNVTLSCEQNLNHDAMYWYRQDPGQGLRLIYYSQIVNDFQKGDIAEGYSVSREKKESFPLTVTSAQKNPTAFYLCASSMLPGENTEAFFGQGTRLTVV.

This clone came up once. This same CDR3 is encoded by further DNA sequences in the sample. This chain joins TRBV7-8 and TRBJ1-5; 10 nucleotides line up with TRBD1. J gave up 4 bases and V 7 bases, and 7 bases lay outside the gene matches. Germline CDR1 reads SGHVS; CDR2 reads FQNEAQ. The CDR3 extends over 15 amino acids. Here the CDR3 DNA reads TGTGCCAGCACCGTCGGGACAGGGGTTAATCAGCCCCAGCATTTT. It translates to CASTVGTGVNQPQHF.

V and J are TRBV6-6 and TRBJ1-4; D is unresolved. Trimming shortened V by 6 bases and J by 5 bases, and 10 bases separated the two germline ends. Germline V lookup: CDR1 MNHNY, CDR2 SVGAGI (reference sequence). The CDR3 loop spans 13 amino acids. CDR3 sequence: CASRRDLNEKLFF. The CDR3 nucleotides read TGTGCCAGCAGACGGGATTTAAATGAAAAACTGTTTTTT.

The CDR3 sequence is CASSLTGTTLGFF. The CDR3, as DNA: TGTGCCAGCAGCTTAACCGGGACAACCCTGGGTTTCTTT. This rearrangement joins TRBV7-6 to TRBJ1-1, with D tentatively TRBD1 (6 bases). Germline-derived CDR1 and CDR2 are SGHVS and FNYEAQ. The CDR3 covers 13 residues. Trimming removed 2 bases at V and 13 bases at J, with 17 bases between.

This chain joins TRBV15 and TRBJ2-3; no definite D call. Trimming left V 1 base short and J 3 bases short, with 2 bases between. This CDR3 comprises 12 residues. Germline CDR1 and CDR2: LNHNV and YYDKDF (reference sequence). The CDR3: CATSRGTDTQYF. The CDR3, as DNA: TGTGCCACCAGCAGAGGAACAGATACGCAGTATTTT.

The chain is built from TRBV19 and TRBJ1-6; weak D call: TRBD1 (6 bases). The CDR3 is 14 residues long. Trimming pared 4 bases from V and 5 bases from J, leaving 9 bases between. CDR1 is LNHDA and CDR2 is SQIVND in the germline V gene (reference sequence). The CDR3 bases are TGTGCCAGTAGTACGACAGGAAATAATTCACCCCTCCACTTT. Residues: CASSTTGNNSPLHF.

The CDR3 loop reads CASSFRENYGYTF. The CDR3 DNA sequence: TGTGCCAGCAGTTTCAGGGAGAACTATGGCTACACCTTC. The rearrangement links TRBV27 to TRBJ1-2, with D maybe TRBD1 (5 bases). Per the germline V gene, CDR1 is MNHEY and CDR2 is SMNVEV (reference sequence). This CDR3 contains 13 residues. The ends were cut back, 3 bases at V and 2 bases at J, with 7 bases in the middle.

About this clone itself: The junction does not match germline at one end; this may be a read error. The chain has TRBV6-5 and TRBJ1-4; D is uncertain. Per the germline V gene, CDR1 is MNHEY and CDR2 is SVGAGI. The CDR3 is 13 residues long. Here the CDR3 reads CASSEGWEEKLSF. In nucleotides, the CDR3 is TGTGCCAGCAGTGAGGGATGGGAAGAAAAACTGTCTTTT.

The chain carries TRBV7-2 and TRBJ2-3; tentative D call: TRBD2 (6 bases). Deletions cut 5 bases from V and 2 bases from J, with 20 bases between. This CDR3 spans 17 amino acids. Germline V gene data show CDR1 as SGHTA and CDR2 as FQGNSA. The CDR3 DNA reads TGTGCCAGCAGCCCCCGAGGCGGAGGGGTAGACACAGATACGCAGTATTTT. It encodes CASSPRGGGVDTDTQYF.

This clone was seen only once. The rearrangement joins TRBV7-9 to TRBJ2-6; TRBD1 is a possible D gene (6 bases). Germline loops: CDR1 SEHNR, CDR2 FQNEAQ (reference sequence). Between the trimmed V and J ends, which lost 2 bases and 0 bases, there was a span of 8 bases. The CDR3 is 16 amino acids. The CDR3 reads CASSLQGFSGANVLTF. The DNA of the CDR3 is TGTGCCAGCAGCTTACAGGGGTTCTCTGGGGCCAACGTCCTGACTTTC. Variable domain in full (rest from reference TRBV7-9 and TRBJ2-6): DTGVSQNPRHKITKRGQNVTFRCDPISEHNRLYWYRQTLGQGPEFLTYFQNEAQLEKSRLLSDRFSAERPKGSFSTLEIQRTEQGDSAMYLCASSLQGFSGANVLTFGAGSRLTVL.

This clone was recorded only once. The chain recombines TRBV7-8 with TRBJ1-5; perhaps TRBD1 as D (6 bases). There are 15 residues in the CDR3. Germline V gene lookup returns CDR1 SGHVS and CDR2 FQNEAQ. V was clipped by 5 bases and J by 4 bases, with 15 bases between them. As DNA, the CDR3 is TGTGCCAGCAGCCTCGGTAGGACAGCAAATCAGCCCCAGCATTTT. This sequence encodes CASSLGRTANQPQHF.

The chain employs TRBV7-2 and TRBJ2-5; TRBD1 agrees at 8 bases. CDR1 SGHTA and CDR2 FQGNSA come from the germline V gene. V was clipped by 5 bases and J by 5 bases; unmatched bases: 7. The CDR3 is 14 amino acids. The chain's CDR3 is CASSPTGVRETQYF. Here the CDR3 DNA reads TGTGCCAGCAGCCCGACAGGGGTCCGTGAGACCCAGTACTTC.

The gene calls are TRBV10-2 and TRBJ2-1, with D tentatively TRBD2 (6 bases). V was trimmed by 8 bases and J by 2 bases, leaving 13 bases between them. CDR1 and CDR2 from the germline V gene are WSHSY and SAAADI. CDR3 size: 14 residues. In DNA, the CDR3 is TGCGCCAGCTACCTCACGGGGGCCTACAATGAGCAGTTCTTC. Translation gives CASYLTGAYNEQFF.

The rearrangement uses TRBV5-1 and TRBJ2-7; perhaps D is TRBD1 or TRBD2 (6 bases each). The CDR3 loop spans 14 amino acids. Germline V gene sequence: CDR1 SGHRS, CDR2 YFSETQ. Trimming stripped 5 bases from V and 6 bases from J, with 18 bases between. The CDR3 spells CASSASGDLGEQYF. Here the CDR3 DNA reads TGCGCCAGCAGTGCGTCAGGGGACTTAGGCGAGCAGTACTTC.

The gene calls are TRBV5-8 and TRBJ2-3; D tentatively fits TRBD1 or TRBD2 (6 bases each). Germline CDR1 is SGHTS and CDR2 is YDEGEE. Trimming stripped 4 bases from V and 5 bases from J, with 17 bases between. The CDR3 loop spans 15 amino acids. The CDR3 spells CASSPRGLFLDTQYF. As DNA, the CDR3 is TGTGCCAGCAGCCCCAGGGGACTCTTCCTAGATACGCAGTATTTT.

CDR3 amino acids: CASSFGTVQYEQYF. CDR3 bases: TGTGCCAGCAGTTTCGGGACAGTTCAATACGAGCAGTACTTC. The rearrangement links TRBV28 to TRBJ2-7; TRBD1 aligns across 7 bases. V lost 3 bases, J lost 4 bases, and 6 bases stayed unmatched. Germline V gene sequence: CDR1 MDHEN, CDR2 SYDVKM. The CDR3 sequence is 14 residues long.